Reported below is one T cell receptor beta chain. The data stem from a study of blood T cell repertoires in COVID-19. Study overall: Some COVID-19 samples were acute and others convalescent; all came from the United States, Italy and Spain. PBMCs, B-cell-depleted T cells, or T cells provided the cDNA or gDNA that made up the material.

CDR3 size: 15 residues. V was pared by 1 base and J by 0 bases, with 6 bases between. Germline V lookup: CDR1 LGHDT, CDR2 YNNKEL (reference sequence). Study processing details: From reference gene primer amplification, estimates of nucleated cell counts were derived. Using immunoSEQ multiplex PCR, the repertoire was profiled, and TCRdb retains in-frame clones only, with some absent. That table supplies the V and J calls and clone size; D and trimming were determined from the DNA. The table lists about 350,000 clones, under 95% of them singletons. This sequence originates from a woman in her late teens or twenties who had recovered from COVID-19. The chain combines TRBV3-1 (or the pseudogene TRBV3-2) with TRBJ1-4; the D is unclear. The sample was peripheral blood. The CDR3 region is CASSQGPATNEKLFF. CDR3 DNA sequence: TGTGCCAGCAGCCAAGGCCCGGCAACTAATGAAAAACTGTTTTTT.